This T cell receptor (beta chain) was sequenced in a study of blood T cell repertoires in COVID-19. The overall study: The study drew acute and convalescent COVID-19 samples from the United States, Italy and Spain.

In the original processing: How many nucleated cells were present was estimated from reference gene primer amplification. Clones were sequenced by immunoSEQ multiplex PCR, and TCRdb holds only the in-frame ones, with some missing. V and J calls and clone size follow that table, whereas D and trimming were derived from the DNA. The sample consists of over 400,000 clones, approximately 86% of them appearing once. Cohorts were determined from participant-reported clinical history. Germline loops: CDR1 SNHLY, CDR2 FYNNEI. Trimming cost V 6 bases and J 4 bases, with 12 bases left between them. The length of the CDR3 is 13 residues.

The sequence was obtained from a woman aged 60-75 years who had recovered from COVID-19. V is TRBV2 and J is TRBJ1-1; weak D call: TRBD1 (5 bases). Sequences were obtained from PBMCs or T cells enriched from blood (not recorded which). The CDR3 here is CASRGEGITEAFF. The CDR3 nucleotides read TGTGCCAGCAGGGGGGAGGGGATCACTGAAGCTTTCTTT.